The 19 T cell receptor beta chains listed next were all sequenced from one sample in a study of healthy donors' naive CD4 and CD8 T cells. Starting from approximately 500 ng of total RNA, TCR libraries were made with linear amplification. TCRdb reprocessed the reads with MiXCR, giving one entry per CDR3 protein. The table has 150,000 to 200,000 distinct CDR3 sequences, around 70% seen once. The sequencing input was naive CD4+ and CD8+ T cells sorted from blood, pooled from several donors. All receptors come from a pool of human donors in good health; the sample pools cells from several healthy donors.

This rearrangement joins TRBV27 to TRBJ2-3; D could derive from TRBD1 or TRBD2 (5 bases each). Trimming left V 1 base short and J 4 bases short, with 9 bases between. Germline CDR1 reads MNHEY; CDR2 reads SMNVEV (reference sequence). The CDR3 contains 14 residues. CDR3: CASSLYGAPDTQYF. The CDR3 DNA reads TGTGCCAGCAGTTTATACGGGGCCCCAGATACGCAGTATTTT.

The V and J genes are TRBV20-1 and TRBJ2-1; TRBD2 matches 9 bases. The CDR3 is made up of 14 amino acids. V dropped 2 bases and J dropped 9; count of bases not matched to a gene: 8. Germline CDR1 and CDR2: DFQATT and SNEGSKA (reference sequence). DNA of the CDR3: TGCAGTGCTAGAATGTCTAGCGGGGCTGGTGAGCAGTTCTTC. It translates to CSARMSSGAGEQFF.

The genes are TRBV29-1 and TRBJ2-7; the D gene is possibly TRBD1 (7 bases). V shed 2 bases and J shed 1 base, with 15 bases lying between them. The CDR3 totals 15 residues. Germline V gene data show CDR1 as SQVTM and CDR2 as ANQGSEA. CDR3 sequence: CSVERRQGGSYEQYF. DNA of the CDR3: TGCAGCGTTGAAAGGAGACAGGGAGGATCCTACGAGCAGTACTTC.

The V and J genes are TRBV19 and TRBJ1-3; a possible D gene is TRBD1 (6 bases). V lost 7 bases and J lost 4, with 20 bases in between. The CDR3 spans 16 residues. Germline values: CDR1 LNHDA, CDR2 SQIVND (reference sequence). The CDR3 loop reads CASIGDRRTHGNTIYF. The CDR3 nucleotides read TGTGCCAGTATTGGAGACAGGCGGACCCACGGAAACACCATATATTTT.

The genes are TRBV7-8 and TRBJ2-3, with 7 bases aligning to TRBD1. This CDR3 has 14 residues. V dropped 4 bases and J dropped 0; count of bases not matched to a gene: 1. The germline V gene has CDR1 SGHVS and CDR2 FQNEAQ. The CDR3, as DNA: TGTGCCAGCAGCTGGGACAGTAGCACAGATACGCAGTATTTT. It encodes CASSWDSSTDTQYF.

V and J are TRBV12-3 or TRBV12-4 and TRBJ2-7; TRBD1 matches 12 bases. The CDR3 is 15 residues long. V was pared by 7 bases and J by 5 bases, with 9 bases of the junction left unmatched. CDR3 DNA: TGTGCCAGCAACAGATTGGGGACAGGGGGCGACGAGCAGTACTTC. Protein sequence: CASNRLGTGGDEQYF.

This sequence joins TRBV29-1 and TRBJ2-5; 12 bases are shared with TRBD1. The CDR3 runs 14 residues. Looked up from germline, CDR1 is SQVTM and CDR2 is ANQGSEA. The V and J ends lost 7 bases and 5 bases, in that order; junction bases with no gene match: 8. The CDR3 DNA sequence: TGCAGCGCGGGACAGGGGGCGCGAGAGGAGACCCAGTACTTC. Protein product: CSAGQGAREETQYF. Combining the CDR3 with reference TRBV29-1 and TRBJ2-5 gives the whole variable domain SAVISQKPSRDICQRGTSLTIQCQVDSQVTMMFWYRQQPGQSLTLIATANQGSEATYESGFVIDKFPISRPNLTFSTLTVSNMSPEDSSIYLCSAGQGAREETQYFGPGTRLLVL.

The chain combines TRBV5-4 with TRBJ2-3; 12 nucleotides align to TRBD1. The germline V gene encodes CDR1 SGHNT and CDR2 YYREEE (reference sequence). CDR3 length equals 16 residues. The J segment lost 4 bases and the V segment lost 4 bases, leaving 7 bases of the junction unmatched. CDR3 nucleotide sequence: TGTGCCAGCAGCCAAGGGGGGACAGGGGGCGCAGATACGCAGTATTTT. It is translated as CASSQGGTGGADTQYF.

This chain connects TRBV29-1 to TRBJ2-7, with TRBD1 identical over 9 bases. Germline V lookup: CDR1 SQVTM, CDR2 ANQGSEA. V lost 6 bases and J lost 2; bases outside the gene matches: 8. This CDR3 has 14 residues. CDR3 DNA: TGCAGCGTCGTACCGGGACAGGGTACCTACGAGCAGTACTTC. Encoded protein: CSVVPGQGTYEQYF.

The chain joins TRBV20-1 to TRBJ2-1, with D tentatively TRBD1 (5 bases). CDR3 length: 15 amino acids. V was shortened by 3 bases and J by 3 bases, with 15 bases between the two germline ends. In germline, CDR1 is DFQATT, CDR2 SNEGSKA (reference sequence). CDR3 loop: CSARSHGQGYNEQFF. In nucleotides, the CDR3 is TGCAGTGCTAGGTCACACGGTCAGGGCTACAATGAGCAGTTCTTC.

CDR3 nucleotide sequence: TGTGCCAGTACCAGCGGACTGGCTAGCACAGATACGCAGTATTTT. Translation: CASTSGLASTDTQYF. The chain combines TRBV19 with TRBJ2-3; D is perhaps TRBD2 (5 bases). This CDR3 is built from 15 residues. The germline V gene has CDR1 LNHDA and CDR2 SQIVND (reference sequence). V dropped 7 bases and J dropped 0 bases, with 14 bases sitting between them. Full variable domain (outside the CDR3, taken from reference TRBV19 and TRBJ2-3): DGGITQSPKYLFRKEGQNVTLSCEQNLNHDAMYWYRQDPGQGLRLIYYSQIVNDFQKGDIAEGYSVSREKKESFPLTVTSAQKNPTAFYLCASTSGLASTDTQYFGPGTRLTVL.

This rearrangement joins TRBV6-1 to TRBJ1-1; D not certain. This CDR3 region has 17 residues. Germline V gives CDR1 MNHNS, CDR2 SASEGT. V dropped 6 bases and J dropped 3 bases, with 23 bases sitting between them. The CDR3 DNA reads as TGTGCCAGCAGGGGTCAGAGAACCGTCTCCGGGGACACTGAAGCTTTCTTT. Amino acid sequence: CASRGQRTVSGDTEAFF.

The genes are TRBV5-1 and TRBJ2-5; no firm D call. The germline CDR1 and CDR2 sequences are SGHRS and YFSETQ. The CDR3 covers 16 residues. Trimming took 7 bases from V and 1 from J, leaving 20 bases between them. The CDR3 protein is CASALASGSLQETQYF. CDR3 in DNA: TGCGCCAGCGCCCTCGCCTCGGGTTCCCTCCAAGAGACCCAGTACTTC.

The chain uses TRBV29-1 and TRBJ1-1, with D possibly TRBD1 on 5 matching bases. The CDR3 extends over 13 amino acids. Germline V gene sequence: CDR1 SQVTM, CDR2 ANQGSEA. V was cut by 3 bases and J by 1 base, with 9 bases left in between. The CDR3 sequence: CSVEGLENTEAFF. CDR3 bases: TGCAGCGTTGAGGGGCTGGAGAACACTGAAGCTTTCTTT.

On this clonotype: A read error may produce the germline difference seen at one junction end. V usage is TRBV20-1 and J usage is TRBJ2-7, with 8 positions matching TRBD1. The V gene's germline CDR1 is DFQATT and CDR2 SNEGSKA (reference sequence). This CDR3 contains 13 residues. The DNA of the CDR3 is TGCAGTGCTAGCAGGGGGCAGCTATACGAGCAGTATTTC. It yields the protein CSASRGQLYEQYF.

Details on this clonotype: The junction shows a germline mismatch at one end, possibly a read error. V gene TRBV4-2 combines with J gene TRBJ1-1; D not certain. Germline V lookup: CDR1 LGHNA, CDR2 YNFKEQ. The CDR3 covers 18 residues. CDR3 sequence reads: CASSQGLMAGYMNTEAFF. DNA of the CDR3: TGCGCCAGCAGCCAAGGTCTGATGGCAGGATACATGAACACTGAAGCTTTCTTT.

Of note for this clonotype: At one end, the junction sequence differs from germline, possibly due to a read error. V is TRBV29-1 and J is TRBJ2-7; a weak D match, TRBD1 (5 bases). Germline V lookup: CDR1 SQVTM, CDR2 ANQGSEA. The CDR3 contains 13 residues. The CDR3 sequence is CSVVTVATYEQHF. The CDR3 DNA reads as TGCAGCGTCGTGACAGTTGCAACCTACGAGCAGCACTTC.

The V and J genes are TRBV29-1 and TRBJ1-5, with a weak D call TRBD1 (5 bases). The germline V gene has CDR1 SQVTM and CDR2 ANQGSEA. V lost 7 bases, J lost 6 bases, and 19 bases lay in between. CDR3 length: 14 residues. CDR3: CSAGASRGGQPQHF. CDR3 nucleotides: TGCAGCGCCGGCGCTTCCCGGGGCGGTCAGCCCCAGCATTTT. Combining the CDR3 with reference TRBV29-1 and TRBJ1-5 gives the whole variable domain SAVISQKPSRDICQRGTSLTIQCQVDSQVTMMFWYRQQPGQSLTLIATANQGSEATYESGFVIDKFPISRPNLTFSTLTVSNMSPEDSSIYLCSAGASRGGQPQHFGDGTRLSIL.

The chain recombines TRBV19 with TRBJ2-7; 12 bases map to TRBD2. With 3 bases clipped from V and 11 bases from J, the junction kept 8 bases outside the gene matches. CDR3 length: 14 residues. Germline V CDR1 and CDR2: LNHDA, SQIVND (reference sequence). CDR3 DNA sequence: TGTGCCAGTAGTATGGCTAGCGGGAGGGCCGGGGAGTACTTC. Amino acid sequence: CASSMASGRAGEYF.